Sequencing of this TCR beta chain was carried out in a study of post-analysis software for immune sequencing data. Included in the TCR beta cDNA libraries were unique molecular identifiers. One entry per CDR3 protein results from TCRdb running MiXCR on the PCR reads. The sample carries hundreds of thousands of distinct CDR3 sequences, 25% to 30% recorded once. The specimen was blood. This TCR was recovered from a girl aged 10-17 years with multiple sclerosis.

CDR3 nucleotides: TGTGCCACGGGGTCCAACCGAGACAGGGTAAAGGATGGCTACACCTTC. As protein: CATGSNRDRVKDGYTF. The chain uses TRBV12-3 or TRBV12-4 and TRBJ1-2; TRBD1 matches 7 bases. The CDR3 consists of 16 residues. V shed 10 bases and J 6 bases; nucleotides not matched to a gene: 20.